These 9 T cell receptor beta chains were sequenced from one sample in a study of blood T cell repertoires in COVID-19. Here immunoSEQ multiplex PCR was the method, and the copy in TCRdb shows in-frame clones only, minus some. Here the sample spans 36,000 or so clones, 90% being singletons. Sample: peripheral blood. These receptor sequences come from a human donor in a cohort sampled during active COVID-19.

This chain connects TRBV11-2 to TRBJ2-2; 11 positions agree with TRBD2. J gave up 1 base and V 5 bases, and 6 bases lay outside the gene matches. Germline loops: CDR1 SGHAT, CDR2 FQNNGV. The CDR3 spans 17 residues. The CDR3 loop reads CASSAGLAGKNTGELFF. In nucleotides, the CDR3 is TGTGCCAGCAGCGCCGGACTAGCGGGCAAGAACACCGGGGAGCTGTTTTTT.

This clone was seen more than once but under ten times. The V gene is TRBV4-1, the J gene TRBJ2-7, with 7 nucleotides matching TRBD2. Germline CDR1 and CDR2: MGHRA and YSYEKL. The ends lost 1 base at V and 3 bases at J; junction bases unmatched: 6. The CDR3 sequence is 15 residues long. CDR3: CASSQAPSGIYEQYF. In nucleotides, the CDR3 is TGCGCCAGCAGCCAAGCCCCTAGCGGAATCTACGAGCAGTACTTC.

The chain joins TRBV6-5 to TRBJ2-1; 8 bases align to TRBD1. The V and J ends lost 1 base and 5 bases, in that order; junction bases with no gene match: 4. CDR3 length equals 15 residues. Germline loops: CDR1 MNHEY, CDR2 SVGAGI. This CDR3 is CASSYLGTGDNEQFF. For the CDR3, the DNA is TGTGCCAGCAGTTACTTGGGGACAGGAGACAATGAGCAGTTCTTC.

In DNA form, the CDR3 reads TGTGCCAGCAGCTTGCAGGGCGATGAAAAACTGTTTTTT. Translating gives CASSLQGDEKLFF. The rearrangement links TRBV5-5 to TRBJ1-4; D may be TRBD1 (5 bases). The germline V and J ends were trimmed by 1 base and 6 bases, with 7 bases remaining between them. The CDR3 runs 13 residues. Germline assignment: CDR1 SGHKS and CDR2 YYEKEE (reference sequence).

The count of this clone is one. The V and J genes are TRBV4-1 and TRBJ2-3, with 11 bases identical to TRBD1. J gave up 4 bases and V 4 bases, and 10 bases lay outside the gene matches. CDR3 length: 17 residues. In germline, CDR1 is MGHRA, CDR2 YSYEKL. Here the CDR3 reads CASSRAGTGGGADTQYF. The CDR3 nucleotides read TGCGCCAGCAGCCGGGCCGGGACAGGGGGAGGGGCAGATACGCAGTATTTT.

The chain has TRBV29-1 and TRBJ2-1; TRBD2 matches at 9 bases. CDR1 and CDR2 (germline): SQVTM, ANQGSEA. The CDR3 contains 13 residues. After removal of 7 bases from V and 4 bases from J, the junction contained 5 bases not matched to a gene. The chain's CDR3 is CSGASGNYNEQFF. CDR3 bases: TGCAGCGGGGCTAGCGGGAATTACAATGAGCAGTTCTTC.

In nucleotides, the CDR3 is TGTGCCAGCAGTTTAGAGGGGGCAACTCACCGTTGGCAGTACTTC. This translates into CASSLEGATHRWQYF. J is TRBJ2-7 and V is TRBV28; 7 bases align to TRBD1. The CDR3 loop spans 15 amino acids. V shed 2 bases, J shed 9 bases, and the junction held 13 bases outside the gene matches. Germline loops: CDR1 MDHEN, CDR2 SYDVKM.

This chain links TRBV28 with TRBJ1-2; 7 bases align to TRBD1. The ends lost 2 bases at V and 7 bases at J; junction bases unmatched: 7. The CDR3 sequence is 14 residues long. Germline V CDR1 and CDR2: MDHEN, SYDVKM. CDR3 nucleotides: TGTGCCAGCAGTTTAGACAGGGCCTCAGGTGGCTACACCTTC. Its translation: CASSLDRASGGYTF.

The gene calls are TRBV4-3 and TRBJ2-3, with D perhaps matching TRBD1 (6 bases). The CDR3 has 18 amino acids. Trimming left V 2 bases short and J 2 bases short, with 20 bases between. The V gene's germline CDR1 is LGHNA and CDR2 YSLEER. The CDR3 sequence: CASSQQTQGTKPTDTQYF. The CDR3 DNA sequence: TGCGCCAGCAGCCAACAAACCCAGGGGACCAAACCCACAGATACGCAGTATTTT.